The rows below give T cell receptor beta chains drawn from one sample of a study of blood T cell repertoires in COVID-19. The protocol was immunoSEQ multiplex PCR, while the TCRdb copy is restricted to in-frame clones and leaves out a portion. The data show under 150,000 clones, about 85% seen once. The sequenced sample consisted of peripheral blood. These receptor sequences come from a human donor in a cohort sampled during active COVID-19. Each CDR3 is given with its conserved first and last residue. The D gene is left open where the match is weak. Some rows mark clone size as missing; the rest say once, few, many or name a class of expanded clone.

TRBJ2-7 | TRBV10-3 | - | - | TGTGCCATCAGTGCTCTACTAGTCTACGAGCAGTACTTC | CAISALLVYEQYF
TRBJ1-6 | TRBV2 | - | - | TGTGCCAGCAGTCGCCAAGACAGGCGGTTAAATAATTCACCCCTCCACTTT | CASSRQDRRLNNSPLHF
TRBJ2-2 | TRBV27 | TRBD1 | - | TGTGCCAGCCGGCCTGACAGGGGATACACCGGGGAGCTGTTTTTT | CASRPDRGYTGELFF
TRBJ2-3 | TRBV7-2 | TRBD1 | - | TGTGCCAGCAGCTTAGGACAGGGGGCCACAGATACGCAGTATTTT | CASSLGQGATDTQYF
TRBJ1-5 | TRBV2 | - | - | TGTGCCAGCAGTCAGGGAGGAAGCCAGCCCCAGCATTTT | CASSQGGSQPQHF
TRBJ2-1 | TRBV25-1 | TRBD2 | - | TGTGCCAGCAGTGTTGGGGCGGGGGGATTTTACAATGAGCAGTTCTTC | CASSVGAGGFYNEQFF
TRBJ1-6 | TRBV19 | TRBD1 | - | TGTGCCAGTAAGGGGACAGGGACGGTCAATTCACCCCTCCACTTT | CASKGTGTVNSPLHF
TRBJ2-2 | TRBV11-3 | - | - | TGTGCCAGCAGCTTCTTAAACACCGGGGAGCTGTTTTTT | CASSFLNTGELFF
TRBJ2-7 | TRBV11-2 | TRBD1 | - | TGTGCCAGCAGCTTAGTACATCGACAGGGCCTAGACGAGCAGTACTTC | CASSLVHRQGLDEQYF
TRBJ2-5 | TRBV9 | TRBD1 | - | TGTGCCAGCAGCGTAGGAGGGGGGACAGGTCAAGAGACCCAGTACTTC | CASSVGGGTGQETQYF
TRBJ2-3 | TRBV19 | TRBD2 | - | TGTGCCAGTAGCTTGCGTCCTAGCGGGGGCTTTCCTAGCACAGATACGCAGTATTTT | CASSLRPSGGFPSTDTQYF
TRBJ1-2 | TRBV27 | TRBD1 | - | TGTGCCAGCAGAAGGGGCACAGGGGGCGGCAAAAACTATGGCTACACCTTC | CASRRGTGGGKNYGYTF
TRBJ1-5 | TRBV18 | - | - | TGTGCCAGCTCACTCCAGGGGAGTGTTCAGCCCCAGCATTTT | CASSLQGSVQPQHF
TRBJ2-1 | TRBV4-3 | - | once | TGCGCCAGCAGCCAAGTTTGGCTATCGGAAGGGGATGAGCAGTTCTTC | CASSQVWLSEGDEQFF
TRBJ2-3 | TRBV23-1 | - | - | TGCGCCAGCAGTCATTCGGAGTTGGCCCTTGATGGCACAGATACGCAGTATTTT | CASSHSELALDGTDTQYF
TRBJ2-1 | TRBV15 | - | once | TGTGCCACCAGCAGAGAACCGGTTGAGCAGTTCTTC | CATSREPVEQFF
TRBJ1-5 | TRBV7-2 | - | once | TGTGCCAGCAGCATCAATGGAGGGAATCAGCCCCAGCATTTT | CASSINGGNQPQHF
TRBJ1-1 | TRBV7-9 | TRBD1 | - | TGTGCCAGCAGCTTTACAGGGGGAGGAACTGAAGCTTTCTTT | CASSFTGGGTEAFF
TRBJ2-1 | TRBV18 | - | - | TGTGCCAGCTCACCAAGACCGACAGACTACAATGAGCAGTTCTTC | CASSPRPTDYNEQFF
TRBJ2-3 | TRBV28 | - | - | TGTGCCAGCAGTTTATTAGCCGCCATAGGCACAGATACGCAGTATTTT | CASSLLAAIGTDTQYF
TRBJ2-7 | TRBV11-3 | TRBD2 | - | TGTGCCAGCAGCTTAGGCGGGGGCTCCTACGAGCAGTACTTC | CASSLGGGSYEQYF
TRBJ1-1 | TRBV2 | - | - | TGTGCCAGCAGTGACGGGGTAGGGCCGGGTCCGGGGAACACTGAAGCTTTCTTT | CASSDGVGPGPGNTEAFF
TRBJ2-7 | TRBV28 | TRBD1 | - | TGTGCCAGCAGTTCGACAGGGGATACCTACGAGCAGTACTTC | CASSSTGDTYEQYF
TRBJ1-1 | TRBV6-2/TRBV6-3 | TRBD1 | - | TGTGCCAGCAGTTTACAGGGGTGGGGAAACACTGAAGCTTTCTTT | CASSLQGWGNTEAFF
TRBJ2-1 | TRBV11-2 | TRBD1 | - | TGTGCCAGCAGCCCGGGACAGGGCAACAATGAGCAGTTCTTC | CASSPGQGNNEQFF
TRBJ2-2 | TRBV6-1 | - | - | TGTGCCAGCAGTGTAACAAGTTTCAGGGTGTCCACCGGGGAGCTGTTTTTT | CASSVTSFRVSTGELFF
TRBJ2-7 | TRBV28 | TRBD2 | few | TGTGCCAGCAGTACACTAGCGGGGGGAGGTTACGAGCAGTACTTC | CASSTLAGGGYEQYF
TRBJ2-5 | TRBV3-1/TRBV3-2 | - | - | TGTGCCAGCAGCCAAGTAATGGCCCCGGGGACCCAGTACTTC | CASSQVMAPGTQYF
TRBJ1-2 | TRBV5-1 | TRBD1 | few | TGCGCCAGCAGCTTGGACAGGGGAGCTAACTATGGCTACACCTTC | CASSLDRGANYGYTF
TRBJ1-5 | TRBV3-1/TRBV3-2 | TRBD1 | few | TGTGCCAGCAGCCTCGGGACAGGGGGACAGCCCCAGCATTTT | CASSLGTGGQPQHF
TRBJ2-7 | TRBV4-3 | - | once | TGCGCCAGCAGCCAAGAGCGGTATTACTACGAGCAGTACTTC | CASSQERYYYEQYF
TRBJ1-1 | TRBV6-2/TRBV6-3 | TRBD1 | - | TGTGCCAGCAGTCGACAGGGGCGAGGGACTGAAGCTTTCTTT | CASSRQGRGTEAFF
TRBJ2-1 | TRBV2 | TRBD2 | - | TGTGCCAGCAGTGATAGACTAGCGAGAGTCTACAATGAGCAGTTCTTC | CASSDRLARVYNEQFF
TRBJ1-5 | TRBV6-5 | - | - | TGTGCCAGCAGTTTGATACTTAGCAATCAGCCCCAGCATTTT | CASSLILSNQPQHF
TRBJ2-3 | TRBV19 | - | - | TGTGCCAGTAGTCCCCGCCGGGAGAGCACAGATACGCAGTATTTT | CASSPRRESTDTQYF
TRBJ1-2 | TRBV4-1 | - | - | TGCGCCAGCAGCCAAGATCCCAGGGAACTTAACTATGGCTACACCTTC | CASSQDPRELNYGYTF
TRBJ1-1 | TRBV18 | TRBD1 | - | TGTGCCAGCTCTCGATTGGACAGGGAAGCTTTCTTT | CASSRLDREAFF
TRBJ1-3 | TRBV12-5 | - | - | TGTGCTAGTGGAACAGGGTTAGGAAACACCATATATTTT | CASGTGLGNTIYF